A single sample is the source of the 31 T cell receptor beta chains below, sequenced in a study of T cell responses to AZD1222 COVID-19 vaccine. Repertoires were generated with immunoSEQ multiplex PCR, while TCRdb's copy carries only in-frame clones and drops some. The table shows roughly 100,000 clones, with 90% occurring only once. The specimen was peripheral blood, collected on day 0 of AZD1222 vaccination. The receptor set was obtained from an adult in good health.

The chain employs TRBV7-2 and TRBJ2-3; no clear D. The CDR3 is made up of 14 amino acids. Trimming removed 1 base at V and 2 bases at J, with 7 bases between. Germline-derived CDR1 and CDR2 are SGHTA and FQGNSA. CDR3 region: CASSLDPVTDTQYF. The CDR3 DNA sequence: TGTGCCAGCAGCTTAGACCCCGTCACAGATACGCAGTATTTT.

About this clone: This same CDR3 is encoded by further DNA sequences in the sample. CDR3 in amino acids: CAWIRNTEAFF. The CDR3 bases are TGTGCCTGGATTAGGAACACTGAAGCTTTCTTT. The J gene is TRBJ1-1, the V gene TRBV30; D remains unclear. Germline V CDR1 and CDR2: GTSNPN, SVGIG (reference sequence). With 4 bases removed from V and 1 base from J, the gap between germline ends came to 4 bases. The CDR3 is 11 residues long.

V usage is TRBV12-3 or TRBV12-4 and J usage is TRBJ1-5, with a tentative D call TRBD1 (5 bases). CDR3 length: 13 amino acids. V was trimmed by 3 bases and J by 6 bases, leaving 9 bases between them. For the CDR3, the DNA is TGTGCCAGCAGTTTCGGGGCTGGTCAGCCCCAGCATTTT. It encodes CASSFGAGQPQHF.

The chain joins TRBV9 to TRBJ1-3, with 9 bases aligning to TRBD1. Germline-derived CDR1 and CDR2 are SGDLS and YYNGEE. Trimming took 0 bases from V and 3 from J; bases not matched to a gene: 7. The CDR3 is made up of 17 amino acids. This chain's CDR3 is CASSVATETGGGNTIYF. Written as DNA, the CDR3 is TGTGCCAGCAGCGTAGCTACGGAGACAGGGGGTGGAAACACCATATATTTT.

This clone was detected once. The chain has TRBV7-9 and TRBJ2-7; D remains ambiguous. Trimming took off 1 base at V and 2 bases at J, with 12 bases between the two ends. Germline CDR1 is SEHNR and CDR2 is FQNEAQ (reference sequence). This CDR3 is 15 amino acids long. The CDR3 here is CASSLVAYQTYEQYF. The CDR3 DNA follows: TGTGCCAGCAGCTTAGTGGCGTACCAGACCTACGAGCAGTACTTC.

The chain is built from TRBV7-6 and TRBJ1-5; 7 nucleotides match TRBD1. The CDR3 has 16 residues. J was trimmed by 1 base and V by 3 bases; bases with no gene match: 6. Germline CDR1 is SGHVS and CDR2 is FNYEAQ. CDR3 residues: CASSFTGVKSNQPQHF. DNA for the CDR3: TGTGCCAGCAGCTTTACAGGGGTGAAGAGCAATCAGCCCCAGCATTTT. Full variable domain (outside the CDR3, taken from reference TRBV7-6 and TRBJ1-5): GAGVSQSPRYKVTKRGQDVALRCDPISGHVSLYWYRQALGQGPEFLTYFNYEAQQDKSGLPNDRFSAERPEGSISTLTIQRTEQRDSAMYRCASSFTGVKSNQPQHFGDGTRLSIL.

This chain joins TRBV19 and TRBJ1-6; TRBD1 agrees at 7 bases. Germline CDR1 and CDR2: LNHDA and SQIVND (reference sequence). The CDR3 sequence is 16 residues long. The V segment lost 4 bases and the J segment 3 bases; nucleotides outside the gene matches: 6. The CDR3 coding sequence is TGTGCCAGTAGTACCGGGGGACAGATCTATAATTCACCCCTCCACTTT. Translating it yields CASSTGGQIYNSPLHF.

The V and J genes are TRBV7-9 and TRBJ2-7; 13 positions match TRBD2. The CDR3 is 16 residues long. Germline V gene sequence: CDR1 SEHNR, CDR2 FQNEAQ (reference sequence). After removal of 3 bases from V and 2 bases from J, the junction contained 4 bases not matched to a gene. CDR3 DNA: TGTGCCAGCAGCTTGGGGACTAGCGGGGAGGCCTACGAGCAGTACTTC. Residues: CASSLGTSGEAYEQYF.

This chain joins TRBV7-2 and TRBJ2-1; weak D call: TRBD2 (8 bases). Germline V gene lookup returns CDR1 SGHTA and CDR2 FQGNSA. The CDR3 runs to 13 residues. V gave up 6 bases and J gave up 8 bases, with 14 bases separating them. CDR3 nucleotides: TGTGCCAGCAGGAGACAGGGACTAGATGAGCAGTTCTTC. Translated: CASRRQGLDEQFF.

The rearrangement uses TRBV28 and TRBJ2-7; 11 bases align to TRBD1. The V gene's germline CDR1 is MDHEN and CDR2 SYDVKM. The J segment lost 1 base and the V segment lost 10 bases, leaving 9 bases of the junction unmatched. The CDR3 runs to 15 residues. The CDR3 here is CATSLWDRGSYEQYF. DNA for the CDR3: TGTGCCACCTCCCTATGGGACAGGGGGTCCTACGAGCAGTACTTC.

This clone occurred once. J is TRBJ1-5 and V is TRBV24-1; D is unresolved. V was pared by 3 bases and J by 3 bases, with 11 bases between. The CDR3 has 15 residues. Germline assignment: CDR1 KGHDR and CDR2 SFDVKD. In nucleotides, the CDR3 is TGTGCCACCAGTGATGGACGGAGGCCCAATCAGCCCCAGCATTTT. Protein: CATSDGRRPNQPQHF.

The chain carries TRBV2 and TRBJ1-5; TRBD1 matches 7 bases. The length of the CDR3 is 14 residues. J was trimmed by 7 bases and V by 6 bases; bases with no gene match: 9. Germline V lookup: CDR1 SNHLY, CDR2 FYNNEI. The DNA of the CDR3 is TGTGCCAGCAGGTCGCAGGGGGGCTTCCAGCCCCAGCATTTT. Protein sequence: CASRSQGGFQPQHF.

The rearrangement links TRBV10-3 to TRBJ2-7; 9 bases match TRBD2. Germline values: CDR1 ENHRY, CDR2 SYGVKD. J was trimmed by 6 bases and V by 11 bases; bases with no gene match: 11. The CDR3 sequence is 13 residues long. CDR3 in DNA: TGTGCCTCGGGACTAGCTCCCCGCCCCGAGCAGTACTTC. Amino acids: CASGLAPRPEQYF.

V gene TRBV6-5 combines with J gene TRBJ1-4; 8 positions agree with TRBD1. From germline, CDR1 is MNHEY and CDR2 SVGAGI. The CDR3 contains 15 residues. V shed 6 bases, J shed 6 bases, and the junction held 9 bases outside the gene matches. CDR3 coding DNA: TGTGCCAGCAGACCCACAGGGGGTTGGTATGAAAAACTGTTTTTT. Translation gives CASRPTGGWYEKLFF.

The chain uses TRBV18 and TRBJ1-1; a weak D match, TRBD1 (5 bases). V lost 2 bases and J 4 bases, leaving 14 bases between the germline ends. This CDR3 spans 15 amino acids. Germline CDR1 reads KGHSH; CDR2 reads LQKENI. As DNA, the CDR3 is TGTGCCAGCTCACCAGTCGAATGGGGCCCCACTGAAGCTTTCTTT. Amino acids: CASSPVEWGPTEAFF.

The chain combines TRBV28 with TRBJ2-3; TRBD1 might be the D (7 bases). Germline values: CDR1 MDHEN, CDR2 SYDVKM. The V gene lost 7 bases and the J gene lost 3 bases, with 14 bases spanning the gap. The CDR3 totals 14 residues. The CDR3 here is CASTPRGRTDTQYF. CDR3 coding DNA: TGTGCCAGCACCCCCAGGGGGAGGACAGATACGCAGTATTTT. Full variable domain (remainder filled in from reference TRBV28 and TRBJ2-3): DVKVTQSSRYLVKRTGEKVFLECVQDMDHENMFWYRQDPGLGLRLIYFSYDVKMKEKGDIPEGYSVSREKKERFSLILESASTNQTSMYLCASTPRGRTDTQYFGPGTRLTVL.

The J gene is TRBJ2-2, the V gene TRBV19, with a tentative D call TRBD2 (6 bases). V was shortened by 6 bases and J by 0 bases, with 11 bases between the two germline ends. The CDR3 has 15 residues. Germline CDR1 LNHDA, CDR2 SQIVND (reference sequence). The CDR3 protein is CASRTWGANTGELFF. CDR3 bases: TGTGCCAGTAGGACGTGGGGGGCGAACACCGGGGAGCTGTTTTTT.

This clone turned up a few times. The V gene is TRBV9, the J gene TRBJ1-5; possible D gene TRBD1, 5 bases. Trimming took 3 bases from V and 2 from J, leaving 12 bases between them. In germline, CDR1 is SGDLS, CDR2 YYNGEE. The CDR3 sequence is 15 residues long. The CDR3 DNA follows: TGTGCCAGCAGCGAGGGGACGTTTGGCAATCAGCCCCAGCATTTT. This codes for CASSEGTFGNQPQHF.

A few counts support this clone. The V and J genes are TRBV27 and TRBJ1-5; D is ambiguous. Germline V gene data show CDR1 as MNHEY and CDR2 as SMNVEV (reference sequence). Between the trimmed V and J ends, which lost 6 bases and 3 bases, there was a span of 18 bases. The CDR3 is 16 residues long. The CDR3 loop is CASSRRWEDPNQPQHF. In DNA form, the CDR3 reads TGTGCCAGCAGCCGAAGGTGGGAAGACCCCAATCAGCCCCAGCATTTT.

The chain employs TRBV6-5 and TRBJ2-7, with D perhaps TRBD1 (6 bases). Deletions cut 4 bases from V and 2 bases from J, with 12 bases between. The germline V gene has CDR1 MNHEY and CDR2 SVGAGI. The CDR3 has 14 residues. CDR3 loop: CASSSGTPAYEQYF. The DNA of the CDR3 is TGTGCCAGCAGTTCCGGGACACCGGCCTACGAGCAGTACTTC.

V usage is TRBV2 and J usage is TRBJ2-2; no reliable D call. Looked up from germline, CDR1 is SNHLY and CDR2 is FYNNEI. Trimming shortened V by 5 bases and J by 4 bases, and 11 bases separated the two germline ends. The CDR3 contains 14 residues. CDR3 in amino acids: CASSPSRTTGELFF. Written as DNA, the CDR3 is TGTGCCAGCAGTCCCTCTAGGACCACCGGGGAGCTGTTTTTT.

The genes are TRBV5-1 and TRBJ2-2; TRBD2 matches 7 bases. Germline trimming cut 2 bases from V and 0 bases from J; bases unmatched to any gene: 1. Per germline, CDR1 SGHRS and CDR2 YFSETQ. The CDR3 consists of 15 residues. CDR3 region: CASSLLASNTGELFF. Written as DNA, the CDR3 is TGCGCCAGCAGCTTACTAGCGTCGAACACCGGGGAGCTGTTTTTT. The entire variable domain, with the rest obtained from reference TRBV5-1 and TRBJ2-2, is as follows: KAGVTQTPRYLIKTRGQQVTLSCSPISGHRSVSWYQQTPGQGLQFLFEYFSETQRNKGNFPGRFSGRQFSNSRSEMNVSTLELGDSALYLCASSLLASNTGELFFGEGSRLTVL.

J is TRBJ2-3 and V is TRBV28; the D is unclear. V dropped 5 bases and J dropped 6 bases, with 9 bases sitting between them. There are 12 residues in the CDR3. The germline V gene encodes CDR1 MDHEN and CDR2 SYDVKM. The CDR3 loop is CASSPKSDTQYF. CDR3 coding DNA: TGTGCCAGCAGTCCGAAGTCGGATACGCAGTATTTT.

V gene TRBV12-3 or TRBV12-4 combines with J gene TRBJ1-1, with D possibly TRBD1 on 6 matching bases. V was cut by 7 bases and J by 3 bases, with 9 bases left in between. This CDR3 comprises 12 residues. This CDR3 is CASKGGYTEAFF. CDR3 in DNA: TGTGCCAGCAAAGGGGGTTACACTGAAGCTTTCTTT.

This clone was recorded only once. The genes are TRBV11-2 and TRBJ2-5; tentatively, D is TRBD1 (7 bases). CDR1 and CDR2 from the germline V gene are SGHAT and FQNNGV. The CDR3 spans 16 residues. The V end lost 5 bases, the J end lost 5 bases, and 21 bases lay between the germline ends. The chain's CDR3 is CASSPYPQGGRETQYF. In DNA, the CDR3 is TGTGCCAGCAGCCCATACCCCCAGGGGGGCCGGGAGACCCAGTACTTC. Based on the CDR3 plus reference TRBV11-2 and TRBJ2-5, the full variable domain is EAGVAQSPRYKIIEKRQSVAFWCNPISGHATLYWYQQILGQGPKLLIQFQNNGVVDDSQLPKDRFSAERLKGVDSTLKIQPAKLEDSAVYLCASSPYPQGGRETQYFGPGTRLLVL.

This chain joins TRBV29-1 and TRBJ1-2; a weak D match, TRBD1 (6 bases). Germline CDR1 and CDR2: SQVTM and ANQGSEA. The CDR3 contains 13 residues. Trimming cost V 5 bases and J 4 bases, with 14 bases left between them. CDR3 DNA: TGCAGCGTTTCTCACAGGGCTAGCTATGGCTACACCTTC. This sequence encodes CSVSHRASYGYTF.

The rearrangement uses TRBV5-1 and TRBJ2-5; D is unclear. In germline, CDR1 is SGHRS, CDR2 YFSETQ. This CDR3 region has 13 residues. With 5 bases removed from V and 2 bases from J, the gap between germline ends came to 10 bases. In nucleotides, the CDR3 is TGCGCCAGCAGACGTGTCGGACAAGAGACCCAGTACTTC. Protein product: CASRRVGQETQYF.

The gene calls are TRBV20-1 and TRBJ1-2; no reliable D call. The germline V gene has CDR1 DFQATT and CDR2 SNEGSKA (reference sequence). V was pared by 7 bases and J by 4 bases, with 10 bases between. This CDR3 is built from 11 residues. CDR3 in DNA: TGCAGTGTTGAGTGGGGCTATGGCTACACCTTC. Its translation is CSVEWGYGYTF.

This clone was counted once. The chain employs TRBV6-6 and TRBJ1-2; D unclear. The germline gives CDR1 MNHNY, CDR2 SVGAGI (reference sequence). The CDR3 consists of 14 residues. Deletions cut 6 bases from V and 8 bases from J, with 19 bases between. The CDR3 region has the DNA TGTGCCAGCAGCCAGACAAGGCCCATCGGGGGCTACACCTTC. Translating it yields CASSQTRPIGGYTF.

This rearrangement joins TRBV28 to TRBJ1-2, with 7 bases lining up with TRBD1. Looked up from germline, CDR1 is MDHEN and CDR2 is SYDVKM. The V segment lost 10 bases and the J segment 4 bases; nucleotides outside the gene matches: 18. CDR3 length: 16 residues. CDR3 region: CATLTEPGQTFYGYTF. CDR3 nucleotides: TGTGCCACCTTAACCGAACCGGGACAGACTTTCTATGGCTACACCTTC.

The chain's CDR3 is CASSEQIGDKPQHF. The CDR3 DNA sequence: TGTGCCAGCAGTGAACAGATCGGGGATAAGCCCCAGCATTTT. The chain is built from TRBV6-1 and TRBJ1-5; no clear D. Germline assignment: CDR1 MNHNS and CDR2 SASEGT. V was trimmed by 2 bases and J by 8 bases, leaving 13 bases between them. This CDR3 is 14 amino acids long.